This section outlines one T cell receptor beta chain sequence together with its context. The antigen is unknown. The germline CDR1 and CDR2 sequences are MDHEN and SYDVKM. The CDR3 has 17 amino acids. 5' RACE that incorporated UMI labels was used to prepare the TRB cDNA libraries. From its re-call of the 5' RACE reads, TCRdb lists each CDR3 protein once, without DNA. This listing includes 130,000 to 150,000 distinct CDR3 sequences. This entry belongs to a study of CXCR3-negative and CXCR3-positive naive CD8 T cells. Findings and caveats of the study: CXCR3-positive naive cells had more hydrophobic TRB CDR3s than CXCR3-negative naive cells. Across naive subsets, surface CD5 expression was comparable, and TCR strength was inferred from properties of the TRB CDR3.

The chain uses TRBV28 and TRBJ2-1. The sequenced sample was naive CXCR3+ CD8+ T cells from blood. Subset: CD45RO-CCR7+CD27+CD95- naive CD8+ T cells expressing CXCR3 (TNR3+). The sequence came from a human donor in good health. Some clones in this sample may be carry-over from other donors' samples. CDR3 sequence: CASSSMASMTSYNEQFF.